This T cell receptor (beta chain) was identified during a study of T cells in tuberculosis. Sequencing used immunoSEQ multiplex PCR; TCRdb keeps in-frame clones, though not all of them. Here the sample spans tens of thousands of clones, nearly 97% being singletons. With 5 bases clipped from V and 4 bases from J, the junction kept 13 bases outside the gene matches. Germline loops: CDR1 LNHNV, CDR2 YYDKDF (reference sequence). The CDR3 consists of 16 residues. This clonotype was obtained from a donor aged 5 to 30 with latent tuberculosis or without tuberculosis infection. The source material was PBMCs. This sequence joins TRBV15 and TRBJ2-5; 7 positions agree with TRBD2. For the CDR3, the DNA is TGTGCCACCAGCGGACCGGGACTAAGGGACCCAGAGACCCAGTACTTC. Translating gives CATSGPGLRDPETQYF.